Below, 5 T cell receptor beta chains from the same sample are listed, as sequenced in a study of CD8 T cells in ankylosing spondylitis. TCRdb re-derived calls from the 5' RACE reads in MiXCR, one entry per CDR3 protein. The repertoire holds approximately 260,000 distinct CDR3 sequences, with about 20% as singletons. Sequencing used blood, either unsorted or a sorted T cell fraction (not recorded which). These receptors all come from a male donor with ankylosing spondylitis or in good health (not recorded which).

At least ten counts were recorded for this clonotype. The chain carries TRBV5-1 and TRBJ2-5; no clear D. From germline, CDR1 is SGHRS and CDR2 YFSETQ. The germline V and J ends were trimmed by 0 bases and 1 base, with 7 bases remaining between them. This CDR3 region has 14 residues. CDR3 region: CASSLDMGQETQYF. CDR3 coding DNA: TGCGCCAGCAGCTTGGATATGGGCCAAGAGACCCAGTACTTC. Using reference TRBV5-1 and TRBJ2-5 for the parts outside the CDR3, the full variable domain is KAGVTQTPRYLIKTRGQQVTLSCSPISGHRSVSWYQQTPGQGLQFLFEYFSETQRNKGNFPGRFSGRQFSNSRSEMNVSTLELGDSALYLCASSLDMGQETQYFGPGTRLLVL.

The chain combines TRBV4-1 with TRBJ2-2; the D is unclear. The CDR3 contains 15 residues. CDR1 is MGHRA, CDR2 YSYEKL, per germline. Trimming took off 4 bases at V and 4 bases at J, with 13 bases between the two ends. The CDR3 DNA is TGCGCCAGCAGCCCCAGCTGGCCCGTCACCGGGGAGCTGTTTTTT. Residues: CASSPSWPVTGELFF.

This chain connects TRBV9 to TRBJ2-3, with 9 bases matching TRBD2. The CDR3 sequence is 15 residues long. The J segment lost 4 bases and the V segment lost 0 bases, leaving 3 bases of the junction unmatched. Germline CDR1 SGDLS, CDR2 YYNGEE. This CDR3 reads CASSVGAGGADTQYF. CDR3 nucleotide sequence: TGTGCCAGCAGCGTAGGGGCGGGAGGGGCAGATACGCAGTATTTT.

V gene TRBV21-1 combines with J gene TRBJ2-2; the table's D call, TRBD2, was not checked against the DNA. TRBV21-1 is a pseudogene segment. CDR3 length: 16 residues. Here the CDR3 reads CASSKFGRPFSGELFF. DNA for the CDR3: TGTGCCAGCAGCAAATTCGGGAGACCCTTTTCCGGGGAGCTGTTTTTT.

This clonotype was detected only a few times. V gene TRBV29-1 combines with J gene TRBJ2-7; perhaps TRBD2 as D (6 bases). Germline V gene sequence: CDR1 SQVTM, CDR2 ANQGSEA. Trimming took 6 bases from V and 6 from J, leaving 21 bases between them. The CDR3 has 14 residues. The CDR3 DNA sequence: TGCAGCGTGACCTGGATCGGGAGTGAAACCGAGCAGTACTTC. The encoded protein is CSVTWIGSETEQYF.